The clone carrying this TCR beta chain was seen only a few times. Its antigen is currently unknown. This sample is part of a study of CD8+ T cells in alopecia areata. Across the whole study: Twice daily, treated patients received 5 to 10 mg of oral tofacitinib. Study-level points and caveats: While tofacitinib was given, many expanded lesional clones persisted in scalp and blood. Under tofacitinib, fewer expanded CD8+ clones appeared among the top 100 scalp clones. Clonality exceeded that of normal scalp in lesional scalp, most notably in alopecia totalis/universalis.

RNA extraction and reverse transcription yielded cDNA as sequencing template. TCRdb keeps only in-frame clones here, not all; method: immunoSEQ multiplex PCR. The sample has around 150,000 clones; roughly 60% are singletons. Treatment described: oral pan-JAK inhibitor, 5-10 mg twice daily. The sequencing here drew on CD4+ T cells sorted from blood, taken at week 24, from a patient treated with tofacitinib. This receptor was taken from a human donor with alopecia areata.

The CDR3 here is CAWTKGLAGFQETQYF. The CDR3 region has the DNA TGTGCCTGGACTAAGGGGTTAGCGGGGTTCCAAGAGACCCAGTACTTC. The J gene is TRBJ2-5, the V gene TRBV30; 8 bases line up with TRBD2. V lost 4 bases to trimming and J lost 1 base; unmatched junction nucleotides: 11. The CDR3 contains 16 residues. The germline CDR1 and CDR2 sequences are GTSNPN and SVGIG (reference sequence).